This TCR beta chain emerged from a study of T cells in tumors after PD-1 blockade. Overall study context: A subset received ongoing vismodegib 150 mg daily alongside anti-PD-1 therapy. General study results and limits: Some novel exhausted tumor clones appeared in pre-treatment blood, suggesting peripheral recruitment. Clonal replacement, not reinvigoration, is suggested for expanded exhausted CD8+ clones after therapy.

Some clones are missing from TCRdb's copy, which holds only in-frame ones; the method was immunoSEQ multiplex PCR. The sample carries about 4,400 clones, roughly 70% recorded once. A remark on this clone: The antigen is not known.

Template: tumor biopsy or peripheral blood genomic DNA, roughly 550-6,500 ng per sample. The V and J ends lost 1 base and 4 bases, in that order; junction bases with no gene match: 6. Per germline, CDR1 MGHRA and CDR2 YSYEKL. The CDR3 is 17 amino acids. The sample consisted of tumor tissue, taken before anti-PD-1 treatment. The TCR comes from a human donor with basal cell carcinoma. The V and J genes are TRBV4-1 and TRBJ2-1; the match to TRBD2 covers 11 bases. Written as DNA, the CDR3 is TGCGCCAGCAGCCAAGCCCCCCTAGCGGGGGGATACAATGAGCAGTTCTTC. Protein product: CASSQAPLAGGYNEQFF.